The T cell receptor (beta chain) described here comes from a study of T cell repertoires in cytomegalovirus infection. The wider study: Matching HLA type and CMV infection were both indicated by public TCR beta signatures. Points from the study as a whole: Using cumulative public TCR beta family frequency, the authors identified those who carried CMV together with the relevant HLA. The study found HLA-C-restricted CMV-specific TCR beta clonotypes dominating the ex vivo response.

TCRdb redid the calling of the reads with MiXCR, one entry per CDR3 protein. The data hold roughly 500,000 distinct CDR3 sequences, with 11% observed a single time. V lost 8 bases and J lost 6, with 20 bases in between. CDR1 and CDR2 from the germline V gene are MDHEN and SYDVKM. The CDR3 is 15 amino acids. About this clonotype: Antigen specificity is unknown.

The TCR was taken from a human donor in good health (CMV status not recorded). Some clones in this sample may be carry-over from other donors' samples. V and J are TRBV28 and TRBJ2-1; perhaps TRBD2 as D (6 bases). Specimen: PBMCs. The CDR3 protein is CASVPPGTPSNEQFF. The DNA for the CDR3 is TGTGCCAGCGTCCCTCCCGGGACTCCGAGCAATGAGCAGTTCTTC. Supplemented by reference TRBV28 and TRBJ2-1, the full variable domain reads DVKVTQSSRYLVKRTGEKVFLECVQDMDHENMFWYRQDPGLGLRLIYFSYDVKMKEKGDIPEGYSVSREKKERFSLILESASTNQTSMYLCASVPPGTPSNEQFFGPGTRLTVL.